The clone carrying this T cell receptor (beta chain) occurred a few times. Its antigen is not known. The sample originates from a study of T cell responses to AZD1222 COVID-19 vaccine. Study-wide context: Analyses pooled second doses at about 4 or about 12 weeks. Study-wide results and caveats: After two AZD1222 doses, spike-specific TCR breadth and depth rose versus day 0. With dominance at 160-218 and 743-854, vaccine-associated CD4 TCRs spanned spike. Just a handful of people given AZD1222 tested seropositive at baseline.

Measured with immunoSEQ multiplex PCR; TCRdb has only the in-frame clones, and not every one. This table has about 120,000 clones, nearly 90% appearing once. Trimming cost V 0 bases and J 10 bases, with 9 bases left between them. The CDR3 is 11 residues long. CDR1 GTSNPN and CDR2 SVGIG come from the germline V gene (reference sequence). Sequencing used peripheral blood, obtained on day 0 of AZD1222 vaccination. The chain is built from TRBV30 and TRBJ1-1; tentatively, D is TRBD1 (6 bases). This clonotype originated in an adult in good health. The CDR3: CAWSVGAGAFF. The CDR3 DNA reads TGTGCCTGGAGTGTGGGGGCTGGAGCTTTCTTT.